The sequence of this T cell receptor beta chain was determined in a study of low-dose radiotherapy and immunotherapy resistance in tumors. At the level of the study: Cohort 1 patients were irradiated with 0.5 Gy fractions every 2 weeks to 6.5 Gy total. Per fraction, Cohort 2 was given 1 Gy every two weeks, accumulating a total of 13 Gy over 26 weeks. Intravenous cyclophosphamide at 200 mg/m2 preceded radiation and immunotherapy by one day, every two weeks.

CDR1 MNHEY and CDR2 SVGAGI come from the germline V gene. After removal of 6 bases from V and 0 bases from J, the junction contained 8 bases not matched to a gene. The CDR3 extends over 16 amino acids. Documented time point: before trial treatment. Tumors of eligible patients were advanced, solid and lacking tumor-infiltrating lymphocytes. Priming of first-strand cDNA relied on TRAV- and TRBV-specific primers (covering alpha and beta chains). The PCR that amplified TCRs ran for approximately 20 cycles, relying on a constant-region primer and a V-primer adapter. TCRdb processed the reads anew with MiXCR; each CDR3 protein has one entry. The repertoire holds over 55,000 distinct CDR3 sequences, around 30% seen once, with approximately 12% in the top ten.

The clonotype comes from a female donor with ovarian cancer. The chain links TRBV6-5 to TRBJ1-5, with 7 bases fitting TRBD1. This sample comprised PBMCs, obtained before treatment. The CDR3: CASSFGQGVSNQPQHF. The CDR3 region has the DNA TGTGCCAGCAGCTTCGGGCAGGGGGTTAGCAATCAGCCCCAGCATTTT.